This is a list of T cell receptor beta chains from one sample in a study of somatic mutations in cytotoxic T cells in rheumatoid arthritis. Produced via immunoSEQ multiplex PCR; TCRdb's table is partial and in-frame only. This sample has 7,000 to 9,000 clones, with about 80% found just once. Sequencing input: CD8+ T cells sorted from blood. The source of these receptors is a woman in her fifties or sixties in good health. Both conserved end residues are part of each CDR3.

J | V | CDR3
TRBJ1-2 | TRBV5-6 | CASSLEAAMGYTF
TRBJ2-3 | TRBV7-3 | CASSLGGGGAGDTQYF
TRBJ1-1 | TRBV28 | CASGQWDRQNTEAFF
TRBJ2-7 | TRBV28 | CASSLTRGAFEQYF
TRBJ2-7 | TRBV29-1 | CSVGGHEQYF
TRBJ1-1 | TRBV27 | CASSLSGQIEREAFF
TRBJ1-2 | TRBV4-3 | CASSQDWQGAFGYTF
TRBJ2-7 | TRBV5-1 | CASTWGNSYEQYF
TRBJ2-1 | TRBV18 | CASSPGQGVKYNEQFF
TRBJ1-2 | TRBV6-6 | CASSYVGGNGYTF
. | TRBV19 | CASSMDSTGVYEQYF
TRBJ2-1 | TRBV7-9 | CASSLADRGTYNEQFF
TRBJ2-1 | TRBV27 | CASSLRGGQGPFF
TRBJ1-2 | TRBV14 | CASRRTGTTNYGYTF
TRBJ1-2 | TRBV5-6 | CASSFSGLYGYTF
TRBJ1-4 | TRBV5-4 | CASSPGQGTNEKLFF
TRBJ1-1 | TRBV19 | CASSISGNTEAFF
TRBJ2-7 | TRBV7-9 | CASSLATDRSPAYEQYF
TRBJ1-1 | TRBV19 | CASRGHLNTEAFF
TRBJ2-7 | TRBV28 | CASTYAGSYEQYF